The 18 T cell receptor beta chains reported below all come from one sample, sequenced in a study of blood T cell repertoires in COVID-19. Assay: immunoSEQ multiplex PCR; the TCRdb copy retains only in-frame clones and omits some. In the table there are some 160,000 clones, around 85% of which are singletons. Sequenced sample: peripheral blood. These receptors were taken from a woman aged 80 or over with COVID-19, enrolled during active disease.

This chain connects TRBV5-1 to TRBJ2-5; TRBD2 aligns across 7 bases. CDR3 length: 14 amino acids. Germline values: CDR1 SGHRS, CDR2 YFSETQ. The V and J ends lost 4 bases and 5 bases, in that order; junction bases with no gene match: 8. CDR3 bases: TGCGCCAGCAGCCTATGGGGAGGGAAGGAGACCCAGTACTTC. This translates into CASSLWGGKETQYF.

The chain is built from TRBV28 and TRBJ2-4; D possibly corresponds to TRBD2 (5 bases). Between the trimmed V and J ends, which lost 2 bases and 2 bases, there was a span of 10 bases. Per germline, CDR1 MDHEN and CDR2 SYDVKM. The CDR3 extends over 15 amino acids. CDR3 amino acids: CASSLGSESKNIQYF. CDR3 DNA: TGTGCCAGCAGTTTAGGTAGCGAGTCCAAAAACATTCAGTACTTC. Full variable domain (rest looked up from reference TRBV28 and TRBJ2-4): DVKVTQSSRYLVKRTGEKVFLECVQDMDHENMFWYRQDPGLGLRLIYFSYDVKMKEKGDIPEGYSVSREKKERFSLILESASTNQTSMYLCASSLGSESKNIQYFGAGTRLSVL.

The rearrangement joins TRBV27 to TRBJ1-2, with D maybe TRBD1 (5 bases). Germline V gene data show CDR1 as MNHEY and CDR2 as SMNVEV (reference sequence). Trimming pared 5 bases from V and 2 bases from J, leaving 15 bases between. The length of the CDR3 is 15 residues. The CDR3 here is CASSPPGVTNYGYTF. The CDR3 DNA reads as TGTGCCAGCAGTCCCCCGGGGGTGACGAACTATGGCTACACCTTC.

The CDR3 bases are TGTGCCAGCAGCCATTATAGCGGGAACCCCTACGAGCAGTACTTC. This gives the protein CASSHYSGNPYEQYF. The chain employs TRBV13 and TRBJ2-7; 8 nucleotides match TRBD2. Germline loops: CDR1 PRHDT, CDR2 FYEKMQ (reference sequence). This CDR3 comprises 15 residues. The V gene end was trimmed by 5 bases and the J gene end by 2 bases; junction bases not matched to a gene: 8. The full variable domain, rest sourced from reference TRBV13 and TRBJ2-7, is AAGVIQSPRHLIKEKRETATLKCYPIPRHDTVYWYQQGPGQDPQFLISFYEKMQSDKGSIPDRFSAQQFSDYHSELNMSSLELGDSALYFCASSHYSGNPYEQYFGPGTRLTVT.

CDR3 sequence reads: CASSWSGTDTQYF. In DNA form, the CDR3 reads TGTGCCAGCAGCTGGTCGGGCACAGATACGCAGTATTTT. V gene TRBV7-3 combines with J gene TRBJ2-3; no clear D gene. The V gene's germline CDR1 is SGHTA and CDR2 FQGTGA. V shed 4 bases and J shed 1 base, with 6 bases lying between them. There are 13 residues in the CDR3.

This chain joins TRBV28 and TRBJ1-2; TRBD1 aligns across 8 bases. CDR3 length: 13 amino acids. Germline trimming cut 5 bases from V and 6 bases from J; bases unmatched to any gene: 5. Germline V gives CDR1 MDHEN, CDR2 SYDVKM. The CDR3 protein is CASSTRTGNGYTF. The DNA for the CDR3 is TGTGCCAGCAGTACCAGGACAGGGAATGGCTACACCTTC.

V and J are TRBV2 and TRBJ2-1, with a weak D call TRBD2 (6 bases). CDR3 length: 15 amino acids. Trimming removed 4 bases from V and 5 bases from J, with 15 bases in between. Germline V gives CDR1 SNHLY, CDR2 FYNNEI. The CDR3 region is CASSALPGVDNEQFF. The CDR3 region has the DNA TGTGCCAGCAGTGCCCTCCCGGGGGTGGACAATGAGCAGTTCTTC. Full variable domain (outside the CDR3, taken from reference TRBV2 and TRBJ2-1): EPEVTQTPSHQVTQMGQEVILRCVPISNHLYFYWYRQILGQKVEFLVSFYNNEISEKSEIFDDQFSVERPDGSNFTLKIRSTKLEDSAMYFCASSALPGVDNEQFFGPGTRLTVL.

The chain uses TRBV9 and TRBJ2-1; D call uncertain. The CDR3 contains 16 residues. Germline-derived CDR1 and CDR2 are SGDLS and YYNGEE. The V end was cut by 0 bases, the J end by 0 bases, with 10 bases between. The CDR3 DNA reads as TGTGCCAGCAGCGTAGGCTCCCGGAGCTCCTACAATGAGCAGTTCTTC. It yields the protein CASSVGSRSSYNEQFF.

This sequence joins TRBV6-5 and TRBJ1-2; D unclear. The length of the CDR3 is 16 residues. The V and J ends lost 0 bases and 8 bases respectively, with 19 bases between them. Germline V gene sequence: CDR1 MNHEY, CDR2 SVGAGI. The CDR3 nucleotides are TGTGCCAGCAGTTACTCGAAAAATAGGCTACTAACGGGCTACACCTTC. Translating gives CASSYSKNRLLTGYTF.

Note on this clone: At one of its ends the junction is not consistent with the germline gene, which may arise from a read error. The rearrangement joins TRBV2 to TRBJ1-2; 8 bases match TRBD1. Germline CDR1 and CDR2: SNHLY and FYNNEI. The CDR3 spans 17 residues. The CDR3 reads CASSEEVVRQGYYGYTF. Here the CDR3 DNA reads TGTGCCAGCAGCGAAGAAGTTGTGAGACAGGGGTACTATGGCTACACCTTC.

The chain uses TRBV28 and TRBJ2-2; 11 bases line up with TRBD2. The trim removed 4 bases at V and 7 bases at J, leaving 5 bases unmatched. This CDR3 has 15 residues. The V gene's germline CDR1 is MDHEN and CDR2 SYDVKM. CDR3 DNA: TGTGCCAGCAGTTACCTAGCGGGAGGCAGCGGGGAGCTGTTTTTT. Translation gives CASSYLAGGSGELFF.

The rearrangement links TRBV25-1 to TRBJ1-1; D is unresolved. CDR3 length: 15 residues. The V and J ends lost 1 base and 4 bases respectively, with 13 bases between them. Germline V gene data show CDR1 as MGHDK and CDR2 as SYGVNS. CDR3 nucleotides: TGTGCCAGCAGTGAATCGCGGGGAGGCGGCACTGAAGCTTTCTTT. Translating gives CASSESRGGGTEAFF.

The gene calls are TRBV18 and TRBJ1-2, with a tentative D call TRBD1 (5 bases). Trimming took 0 bases from V and 6 from J, leaving 17 bases between them. The germline gives CDR1 KGHSH, CDR2 LQKENI. CDR3 length equals 16 residues. This CDR3 reads CASSPPVRQGYHGYTF. DNA for the CDR3: TGTGCCAGCTCACCACCCGTCAGGCAGGGCTATCATGGCTACACCTTC.

The rearrangement uses TRBV18 and TRBJ1-2, with D possibly TRBD1 on 6 matching bases. Germline V gene lookup returns CDR1 KGHSH and CDR2 LQKENI. CDR3 length equals 12 residues. V was clipped by 6 bases and J by 8 bases, with 13 bases between them. DNA for the CDR3: TGTGCCAGCTCCATTCAGGGGTCGGGCTACACCTTC. This translates into CASSIQGSGYTF. Complete variable domain (other parts from reference TRBV18 and TRBJ1-2): NAGVMQNPRHLVRRRGQEARLRCSPMKGHSHVYWYRQLPEEGLKFMVYLQKENIIDESGMPKERFSAEFPKEGPSILRIQQVVRGDSAAYFCASSIQGSGYTFGSGTRLTVV.

The chain uses TRBV5-5 and TRBJ2-1, with D possibly matching TRBD2 (6 bases). V lost 0 bases and J lost 7, with 14 bases in between. Germline V gene data show CDR1 as SGHKS and CDR2 as YYEKEE (reference sequence). The CDR3 is made up of 15 amino acids. The DNA for the CDR3 is TGTGCCAGCAGCTTGGTAGGACTACAAGCGAATGAGCAGTTCTTC. Amino acids: CASSLVGLQANEQFF.

The chain carries TRBV24-1 and TRBJ2-2; tentatively, D is TRBD1 (5 bases). Germline CDR1 is KGHDR and CDR2 is SFDVKD. This CDR3 has 16 residues. The V gene lost 3 bases and the J gene lost 4 bases, with 14 bases spanning the gap. The DNA of the CDR3 is TGTGCCACCAGTGATACCCTCCGGCAGGGCACCGGGGAGCTGTTTTTT. Translating it yields CATSDTLRQGTGELFF.

In DNA form, the CDR3 reads TGTGCCAGCAGCACCGGAGACGGGGAGCTGTTTTTT. It translates to CASSTGDGELFF. The chain has TRBV7-9 and TRBJ2-2; no definite D call. Between the trimmed V and J ends, which lost 5 bases and 7 bases, there was a span of 8 bases. Germline CDR1 reads SEHNR; CDR2 reads FQNEAQ (reference sequence). The CDR3 length is 12 residues.

The gene calls are TRBV5-1 and TRBJ1-2; the D gene is possibly TRBD1 (6 bases). The ends were cut back, 0 bases at V and 3 bases at J, with 9 bases in the middle. Per germline, CDR1 SGHRS and CDR2 YFSETQ. CDR3 length: 14 amino acids. CDR3 in amino acids: CASSLDRAYYGYTF. For the CDR3, the DNA is TGCGCCAGCAGCTTGGACAGGGCGTACTATGGCTACACCTTC.